This paragraph reports one T cell receptor beta chain. The target of this receptor is not known. Germline and junction disagree at one end, which may indicate a read error. Other nucleotide sequences in the sample specify the same CDR3. The data were taken from a study of cytomegalovirus exposure and HLA in healthy donors (dated by TCRdb to the late 2010s). Study-level background: In an earlier analysis of approximately 500 of the donors, 276 Gb of sequence data and 90 million to 130 million unique TCR beta sequences from 180 million or so T cells were reported. An early release that covered roughly 600 HLA-typed donors contained approximately 300 gigabases of sequencing data and about 84 million unique TCR sequences. The genetic ancestry cluster associated with self-reported Caucasian donors included roughly four fifths of the 300 to 400 genotyped donors. The study aimed to test whether cataloging public T cell receptors could reveal signatures of past pathogen exposure. Using immunosequencing, the study profiled T cell repertoires from 666 subjects and related those repertoires to cytomegalovirus serostatus. Along with the roughly 670-subject first cohort, a separate validation cohort of about 110 different subjects was used. To predict cytomegalovirus infection status, the study combined high-throughput TCR immunosequencing, statistical association of individual TCRs with disease status, and machine learning. To study patterns of TCR occurrence, a later analysis re-analyzed previously published TCR beta repertoires from just over 650 donors and added high-resolution HLA genotyping. Rather than using new phenotypic data, the later analysis identified candidate immune exposures from TCR beta sequences and from how often those sequences occurred across donors. An earlier analysis of 587 of the donors used high-throughput TCR beta sequencing to judge whether each TCR beta V gene segment behaved as functional or pseudogenic. Donor age, sex, ethnicity and CMV serostatus were compiled together with the repertoire data. In a later genetic analysis, genome-wide SNP genotypes for about three fifths of the roughly 670 donors were used, and that subset was treated as a discovery cohort. All discovery cohort repertoires had been generated on a single sequencing platform. Class I and class II HLA loci were covered by the typing at four-digit resolution. The number of typed donors differed by locus: about 620-640 for A, B, C, DRB1 and DQB1; about 520 for DQA1; roughly 600 for DPA1; and 400 to 480 for DPB1. Four or five DR-DQ haplotypes were handled as single units for association and clustering because linkage in the cohort was strong. Among roughly 400 genotyped donors of the cohort, an average of approximately 240,000 unique TCR beta nucleotide sequences were sequenced per donor, around 18% of them non-productive. Findings and caveats that apply to the study as a whole: A later analysis associated about 18,000 TCR beta sequences with specific HLA alleles at a false discovery rate of 0.05. According to a later analysis, TCR association rates differed among HLA loci, with DRB1 alleles showing the most associated TCRs and HLA-C alleles showing the fewest. Some IMGT-functional V segments, including TRBV6-2 and TRBV6-3, could not be told apart with the 87-base-pair reads, so those segments were excluded. The study gave a list of 150 to 200 TCR beta chains associated with cytomegalovirus. A further reported finding was that TCR beta sequences accurately predicted the HLA-A and HLA-B alleles for most subjects in the first cohort. When HLA alleles, especially DR and DQ, strongly co-occurred, TCR associations were difficult to assign to individual alleles. The presence/absence analyses assumed that sequencing depth was roughly uniform across donors, and that assumption may not be true. Correlated functional status among segregating V segments might be attributable to linkage disequilibrium, but an unknown experimental factor could not be ruled out. V-gene and J-gene trimming of TCR beta chains was associated with a missense DCLRE1C variant in a later genetic analysis, and the association was replicated in an independent cohort. In a later analysis, HLA-associated TCR beta chains showed more clonal expansion and lower generation probabilities than non-associated chains that were equally common. This cohort had only TCR beta chains sequenced, and the lack of alpha or paired-chain data limited which features could be detected. The authors suggested that the approach could potentially be generalized to other disease states and immunological phenotypes. Broadly in line with IMGT annotations, most TCR beta V segments showed up in productive rearrangements about 87% or about 30% of the time in an earlier analysis of a few hundred of the donors. Because counts were too low, seventeen rarely observed V segments, including chromosome 9 orphons, were excluded from the earlier analysis of roughly 580 of the donors. The classifier was reported to diagnose cytomegalovirus status with high specificity and sensitivity in both the original cohort and the validation cohort. Several of the top co-occurrence clusters appeared to be linked to parvovirus B19, influenza, CMV and Epstein-Barr virus, according to a later analysis. Because HLA typing was missing for some donors at each locus, association tests included only the typed subset. For the cohort, immune exposure information was limited to CMV serostatus. Most TCR sequences were seen in very few donors, while some public TCRs were found in many individuals. According to a later genetic analysis, donors in an Asian-associated ancestry cluster had fewer N-insertions in productive TCRs than the roughly 660-donor mean. In vitro tests confirmed that three of the cytomegalovirus-associated TCR beta chains recognize cytomegalovirus antigens. Most CMV-associated TCR beta chains appeared to be HLA-restricted in a later analysis, and the HLA associations seemed to be driven largely by CMV exposure. The sequencing pipeline was judged likely to have produced a cluster of highly shared sequence variants as a technical artifact.

CDR1 is given as LGHNA and CDR2 as YSLEER, both from the germline V gene. The CDR3 goes from the cysteine to the phenylalanine over 15 residues. Kept here is only the CDR3 DNA, which spans 45 bases and is read in frame from base 1. To prepare the library, the immunoSEQ multiplex PCR assay was applied. For the multiplex PCR, a mixture combining 60 forward primers for TCR Vbeta segments and 13 reverse primers for TCR Jbeta segments was used. The CDR3 region of rearranged TCR beta genes was amplified from genomic DNA with a multiplex PCR assay. The amplified TCR beta libraries were sequenced on the Illumina HiSeq System as 87-base-pair reads. As for how the authors treated the data: Across the roughly 640 repertoires, a later analysis counted roughly 77 million unique TCR beta chains, roughly 11 million of which were shared by at least two donors. Raw reads were error-corrected and collapsed into unique sequences by a nearest-neighbor algorithm in which closely related sequences were merged to remove PCR and sequencing errors. Alignment of CDR3 sequences to IMGT reference sequences was used to assign V, D and J gene segments. For a sequence to be retained, a match of at least six nucleotides to both a V gene segment and a J gene segment was required. A rearrangement was called productive if the CDR3 had no stop codons and remained in frame with V and J, and every other rearrangement was called non-productive. CDR3 was defined according to IMGT convention as the region running from the second conserved V-encoded cysteine to the conserved J-encoded phenylalanine. The earlier analysis of some 550 of the donors excluded any sequence lacking an unambiguous match to a single V gene segment. In an earlier analysis of around 600 of the donors, V segments were called functional above 56.7% productive rearrangements and were called segregating when the between-donor standard deviation exceeded 5%. A statistical classification framework was built to diagnose cytomegalovirus status from the catalog of TCR beta chain sequences. A later analysis assigned V and J genes by comparing TCR nucleotide sequences with IMGT/GENE-DB human TR gene sequences. In a later analysis, CDR3 sequences and most-parsimonious VDJ recombination scenarios were assigned using the TCRdist pipeline. In a later analysis, each TCR beta chain was defined by its CDR3 amino acid sequence together with its V-gene family, and reads without a unique V-gene family were excluded. As a way to deal with suspected cross-contamination and a sequencing artifact, a later analysis dropped 450 to 600 nucleotide sequences that were highly shared and had low generation probability. A later analysis calculated a clonal expansion index for each public chain from normalized within-repertoire ranks of inferred template counts. In a later analysis, generation probabilities were computed using a VDJ recombination model fitted to out-of-frame rearrangements, and the results were checked against IGoR. Hypergeometric tests were used in a later analysis to score TCR-TCR, TCR-HLA and TCR-CMV co-occurrence, with a repertoire-size bias correction applied to the TCR pairs. A later analysis estimated false discovery rates by permuting HLA or CMV assignments 20 times. A later analysis grouped co-occurring TCRs with DBSCAN, adding TCRdist sequence similarity when clustering within HLA-allele-positive subsets. Repertoires with fewer than 30,000 or more than 120,000 public chains were left out of co-occurrence clustering, as were about 5 repertoires with anomalous nucleotide sharing. The clones in this table, taken by TCRdb from immuneACCESS, are in-frame only. Not every clone is retained; where verified, under half of the shortfall comes from an unresolved V gene, and the cause of the rest is unknown. V, J and clone size are taken as reported in that table, and D and trimming were inferred from the DNA itself. Across this sample there are more than 110,000 clones, with around 79% seen only once. The top ten clonotypes cover more than 0.95% of the sample.

In total, over 600 healthy bone marrow donors made up the cohort. At the time of sampling, all cohort members were nominally healthy, though unrecorded immune exposures were likely present. The donor was CMV seronegative and was included in the group of about 350 seronegative cohort members. A peripheral blood sample was collected from each donor, and TCR beta sequencing was performed on peripheral blood mononuclear cells. Genomic DNA extraction from the blood cell samples was performed with the Qiagen DNeasy Blood Extraction Kit. The rearrangement joined TRBV4-3 to TRBJ1-6, with 8 junctional bases fitting TRBD1. The TCR was taken from a man between 18 and 35 years old in good health and CMV-seronegative. Sequencing was carried out using PBMCs. The nucleotides read TGCGCCAGCAGCCAAGGGGGGACAGGTGGTTCACCCCTCCACTTC. This encodes CASSQGGTGGSPLHF.